These T cell receptor beta chains were read from a single sample in a study of T-cell memory formation after mild COVID-19. TCRdb re-called the 5' RACE reads with MiXCR, one entry per CDR3 protein. The sample comprises about 140,000 distinct CDR3 sequences, 11% to 15% of which are singletons, and less than 30% rests with the top ten. The sample comprised PBMCs or a T cell subset sorted from them (not recorded which). These receptors were collected from an adult woman who had mild COVID-19 (a few samples of this study predate the infection). Cell type and time point are not known. CDR3s include the opening cysteine and the closing phenylalanine or tryptophan. The D gene is left open where the match is weak. Not every row has a clone size; where given, it reads once, few, many or a size class.

j_gene	v_gene	d_gene	abundance	CDR3nt	CDR3aa
TRBJ2-3	TRBV4-3	TRBD2	many	TGCGCCAGCAGCCAACCCCGGGGGACTAGCGGTTCGGATACGCAGTATTTT	CASSQPRGTSGSDTQYF
TRBJ2-1	TRBV12-3/TRBV12-4	NA	few	TGTGCCAGCACCCCCGGGAGCTCCTACAATGAGCAGTTCTTC	CASTPGSSYNEQFF
TRBJ2-4	TRBV3-1	TRBD1	many	TGTGCCAGCAGCCAACGACCAGGACAGGGCCAAAACATTCAGTACTTC	CASSQRPGQGQNIQYF
TRBJ1-1	TRBV20-1	NA	few	TGCAGTGCTCGCTCCCACAGGGCCAGCGAAGCTTTCTTT	CSARSHRASEAFF
TRBJ1-6	TRBV7-9	NA	NA	TGTGCCAGCAGCTTAGCCCGGGGTCTGAATTCACCCCTCCACTTT	CASSLARGLNSPLHF
TRBJ1-4	TRBV25-1	TRBD1	NA	TGTGCCAGCAGTGAGAACCCCGGGACAGGGGTTGAAAAACTGTTTTTT	CASSENPGTGVEKLFF
TRBJ2-2	TRBV6-5	NA	few	TGTGCCAGCACCTTCGGAGCCCGATTGCTGAACACCGGGGAGCTGTTTTTT	CASTFGARLLNTGELFF
TRBJ2-3	TRBV15	NA	NA	TGTGCCACCAGCCCGCGAGGTCAGGGGAGCACAGATACGCAGTATTTT	CATSPRGQGSTDTQYF
TRBJ2-7	TRBV11-3	TRBD2	NA	TGTGCCAGCAGCTCATATAGCGGGAGAAGCTCCTACGAGCAGTACTTC	CASSSYSGRSSYEQYF
TRBJ2-1	TRBV6-6	NA	few	TGTGCCAGCAGTTACTCGATCGGGACCCCTCGCAATGAGCAGTTCTTC	CASSYSIGTPRNEQFF
TRBJ2-3	TRBV9	TRBD2	NA	TGTGCCAGCAGCGCCTATTTAGCGGGAGCGTTGGATACGCAGTATTTT	CASSAYLAGALDTQYF
TRBJ2-7	TRBV6-6	TRBD1	NA	TGTGCCAGCAGTTACTCGACAGGGCCGGGCTACGAGCAGTACTTC	CASSYSTGPGYEQYF
TRBJ1-1	TRBV27	TRBD1	NA	TGTGCCAGCAGAAGACGGGACAGGGGGCCTGAGAACACTGAAGCTTTCTTT	CASRRRDRGPENTEAFF
TRBJ2-1	TRBV7-9	TRBD1	NA	TGTGCCAGCAGCTCATACCGGGACAGCCTCTACAATGAGCAGTTCTTC	CASSSYRDSLYNEQFF
TRBJ2-7	TRBV7-9	TRBD2	few	TGTGCCAGCAGCTTAGCGGCCGGGACTACAATATCCTACGAGCAGTACTTC	CASSLAAGTTISYEQYF
TRBJ2-1	TRBV7-7	NA	NA	TGTGCCAGCAGCTTAGGACCGCGCCCCTACAATGAGCAGTTCTTC	CASSLGPRPYNEQFF
TRBJ2-1	TRBV11-2	NA	NA	TGTGCCAGCAGCTTCACAGGGTACAATGAGCAGTTCTTC	CASSFTGYNEQFF
TRBJ1-3	TRBV20-1	NA	few	TGCAGTGCCTACAGGGAGGGAAACACCATATATTTT	CSAYREGNTIYF
TRBJ2-7	TRBV30	NA	NA	TGTGCCTGGAAGAAGACAAGGTACGAGCAGTACTTC	CAWKKTRYEQYF
TRBJ2-3	TRBV3-1	NA	NA	TGTGCCAGCAGCCAGGACAGCAGCTTCACAGATACGCAGTATTTT	CASSQDSSFTDTQYF
TRBJ2-1	TRBV5-5	NA	once	TGTGCCAGCAGCTTGGGGGCCTCCGAGGGAGATGAGCAGTTCTTC	CASSLGASEGDEQFF
TRBJ2-7	TRBV20-1	TRBD2	NA	TGCAGTGCGGGACTAGCCCCACACGAGCAGTACTTC	CSAGLAPHEQYF
TRBJ2-3	TRBV9	NA	NA	TGTGCCAGCAGCCTAGAGATTAGCTCTAGCACAGATACGCAGTATTTT	CASSLEISSSTDTQYF
TRBJ1-1	TRBV27	TRBD1	NA	TGTGCCAGCAGTCAATACAGGGGGGACACTGAAGCTTTCTTT	CASSQYRGDTEAFF
TRBJ2-5	TRBV24-1	NA	few	TGTGCCACCAGTGATTTGGGGGACTCCCAAGAGACCCAGTACTTC	CATSDLGDSQETQYF
TRBJ2-2	TRBV4-3	TRBD2	NA	TGCGCCAGCAGCCAAGATTCGCTAGCGGGAATCACCGGGGAGCTGTTTTTT	CASSQDSLAGITGELFF
TRBJ2-1	TRBV12-3/TRBV12-4	NA	NA	TGTGCCAGCAACCCCGGGGGCGAGTACAATGAGCAGTTCTTC	CASNPGGEYNEQFF
TRBJ2-5	TRBV24-1	TRBD1	few	TGTGCCACCAGTGATTTGACAGGACAGGGGGAGACCCAGTACTTC	CATSDLTGQGETQYF
TRBJ2-1	TRBV4-3	TRBD2	many	TGCGCCAGCAGCACCGCGGGGGGGATCGAGCAGTTCTTC	CASSTAGGIEQFF